This passage covers 18 T cell receptor beta chains from one sample sequenced in a study of T-cell reconstitution after alpha-beta-depleted transplantation in children. Preparation of the TCRbeta library used unique molecular identifiers. TCRdb re-analysed the PCR reads in MiXCR, keeping a single row per CDR3 protein. The sample includes over 450,000 distinct CDR3 sequences, over 9.5% seen only once; the top ten take 2% to 2.5%. Sequenced material: PBMCs, taken before TCRalphabeta/CD19-depleted stem cell transplant. These receptors all stem from a child aged 2-15 years with inherited bone marrow failure, due to receive a stem cell transplant.

This clonotype was picked up a small number of times. The CDR3 region is CASSPPIGRRNYGYTF. Written as DNA, the CDR3 is TGTGCCAGCTCACCCCCGATTGGCAGGCGGAACTATGGCTACACCTTC. The chain combines TRBV18 with TRBJ1-2, with no clear D. The germline V and J ends were trimmed by 3 bases and 2 bases, with 16 bases remaining between them. CDR3 length: 16 amino acids. Germline V CDR1 and CDR2: KGHSH, LQKENI.

This clonotype was detected many times. CDR3 amino acids: CASSFIGATDTQYF. The CDR3 DNA reads TGTGCCAGCAGCTTCATAGGGGCCACAGATACGCAGTATTTT. The V call is TRBV7-6, the J call TRBJ2-3; TRBD1 might be the D (5 bases). V was shortened by 3 bases and J by 2 bases, with 9 bases between the two germline ends. Per the germline V gene, CDR1 is SGHVS and CDR2 is FNYEAQ. CDR3 size: 14 residues.

This clonotype showed up many times. The chain has TRBV5-1 and TRBJ2-5; the D gene is possibly TRBD2 (7 bases). Germline V gene data show CDR1 as SGHRS and CDR2 as YFSETQ. Between the trimmed V and J ends, which lost 4 bases and 5 bases, there was a span of 15 bases. CDR3 length: 14 amino acids. The CDR3 sequence is CASSLPSGGETQYF. The CDR3 nucleotides read TGCGCCAGCAGCCTACCCTCGGGGGGCGAGACCCAGTACTTC.

This clonotype was seen many times. This chain uses TRBV5-4 with TRBJ1-1, with 7 bases lining up with TRBD1. The junction had 4 bases not matched to a gene; V was cut back by 0 bases and J by 2 bases. The CDR3 extends over 15 amino acids. Germline V CDR1 and CDR2: SGHNT, YYREEE (reference sequence). The CDR3 loop reads CASSLDEGANTEAFF. The CDR3 nucleotides read TGTGCCAGCAGCTTGGATGAGGGGGCTAACACTGAAGCTTTCTTT.

This clonotype came up many times. V gene TRBV28 combines with J gene TRBJ2-7; 8 bases are shared with TRBD1. CDR3 size: 15 residues. Germline values: CDR1 MDHEN, CDR2 SYDVKM. Losses at the gene ends were 4 bases for V and 0 bases for J; bases not matched to a gene: 5. This CDR3 is CASSSRTGYSYEQYF. CDR3 in DNA: TGTGCCAGCAGTTCCCGGACAGGGTACTCCTACGAGCAGTACTTC. Supplemented by reference TRBV28 and TRBJ2-7, the full variable domain reads DVKVTQSSRYLVKRTGEKVFLECVQDMDHENMFWYRQDPGLGLRLIYFSYDVKMKEKGDIPEGYSVSREKKERFSLILESASTNQTSMYLCASSSRTGYSYEQYFGPGTRLTVT.

The chain combines TRBV11-1 with TRBJ2-1; 10 nucleotides line up with TRBD2. Trimming at V came to 0 bases and at J to 3 bases, leaving 11 bases not matched to a gene. CDR3 length equals 19 residues. The germline V gene encodes CDR1 SGHAT and CDR2 FQDESV (reference sequence). CDR3 sequence reads: CASSLAVIQREGSYNEQFF. The DNA of the CDR3 is TGTGCCAGCAGCTTAGCGGTCATCCAGCGGGAGGGAAGCTACAATGAGCAGTTCTTC.

This clonotype was seen once. This sequence may be a read error, since a much larger clone differs from it by one base. This rearrangement joins TRBV6-5 to TRBJ1-5, with no clear D. V was clipped by 4 bases and J by 3 bases, with 7 bases between them. The CDR3 loop spans 13 amino acids. CDR1 and CDR2 (germline): MNHEY, SVGAGI. CDR3 region: CASSSADNQPQHF. CDR3 sequence (DNA): TGTGCCAGCAGTTCAGCGGACAATCAGCCCCAGCATTTT.

Many counts were recorded for this clonotype. The chain carries TRBV30 and TRBJ2-1, with TRBD1 matching over 8 bases. Germline loops: CDR1 GTSNPN, CDR2 SVGIG (reference sequence). The V gene end was trimmed by 0 bases and the J gene end by 3 bases; junction bases not matched to a gene: 7. This CDR3 has 16 residues. The CDR3 spells CAWSVQGAPFYNEQFF. The CDR3 bases are TGTGCCTGGAGTGTGCAGGGGGCTCCCTTCTACAATGAGCAGTTCTTC.

There are many counts of this clonotype. The DNA of the CDR3 is TGTGCCAGCAGCCCCATCCCGGGACAGCGTTTGAACACTGAAGCTTTCTTT. The encoded protein is CASSPIPGQRLNTEAFF. The chain carries TRBV6-2 or TRBV6-3 and TRBJ1-1; the match to TRBD1 covers 7 bases. Losses at the gene ends were 6 bases for V and 0 bases for J; bases not matched to a gene: 13. This CDR3 region has 17 residues. The germline CDR1 and CDR2 sequences are MNHEY and SVGEGT.

The rearrangement links TRBV20-1 to TRBJ2-3, with 10 bases lining up with TRBD2. The CDR3 has 15 amino acids. With 0 bases clipped from V and 3 bases from J, the junction kept 3 bases outside the gene matches. CDR1 and CDR2 from the germline V gene are DFQATT and SNEGSKA (reference sequence). The CDR3 bases are TGCAGTGCTAGAGATACACTAGCGGGAACAGATACGCAGTATTTT. Its translation is CSARDTLAGTDTQYF.

This clonotype was observed at least ten times. The genes are TRBV6-5 and TRBJ2-1; TRBD2 agrees at 11 bases. The CDR3 runs to 15 residues. Germline V gene lookup returns CDR1 MNHEY and CDR2 SVGAGI. V lost 6 bases and J lost 9; bases outside the gene matches: 10. Here the CDR3 reads CASRGTSGIPTEQFF. For the CDR3, the DNA is TGTGCCAGCAGGGGGACTAGCGGTATTCCCACTGAGCAGTTCTTC.

This clonotype has just a few counts. CDR3 residues: CSARDRRGKETQYF. CDR3 sequence (DNA): TGCAGTGCTAGAGATAGGCGGGGTAAAGAGACCCAGTACTTC. The chain is built from TRBV20-1 and TRBJ2-5, with D tentatively TRBD2 (6 bases). Germline V CDR1 and CDR2: DFQATT, SNEGSKA (reference sequence). The CDR3 contains 14 residues. Deletions cut 0 bases from V and 3 bases from J, with 11 bases between.

This clonotype was recorded many times. This chain links TRBV20-1 with TRBJ1-4, with TRBD1 as a possible D gene (5 bases). Germline CDR1 reads DFQATT; CDR2 reads SNEGSKA (reference sequence). Trimming left V 0 bases short and J 5 bases short, with 13 bases between. This CDR3 is built from 15 residues. CDR3 in DNA: TGCAGTGCTAGAGATCGTCAGGGCAGGAATGAAAAACTGTTTTTT. It yields the protein CSARDRQGRNEKLFF.

This clonotype has at least ten counts. V and J are TRBV10-2 and TRBJ2-1; 8 bases line up with TRBD2. The CDR3 consists of 16 residues. Per germline, CDR1 WSHSY and CDR2 SAAADI. The V segment lost 0 bases and the J segment 2 bases; nucleotides outside the gene matches: 3. The CDR3 is CASSESQLAAYNEQFF. DNA of the CDR3: TGCGCCAGCAGTGAGTCGCAACTAGCGGCCTACAATGAGCAGTTCTTC.

This clonotype has more than one count but fewer than ten. The chain employs TRBV7-2 and TRBJ2-5, with a weak D call TRBD1 (5 bases). Germline CDR1 SGHTA, CDR2 FQGNSA. V lost 3 bases and J lost 2, with 13 bases in between. The CDR3 has 15 residues. CDR3 sequence: CASSLLRQYQETQYF. The CDR3 DNA reads as TGTGCCAGCAGCTTGCTCCGACAGTATCAAGAGACCCAGTACTTC.

This clonotype was counted many times. The rearrangement links TRBV7-9 to TRBJ1-6, with D uncertain. CDR3 length: 15 residues. The germline V gene has CDR1 SEHNR and CDR2 FQNEAQ (reference sequence). V lost 2 bases, J lost 8 bases, and 13 bases lay in between. The CDR3 DNA follows: TGTGCCAGCAGCTTATACGGCGGTCCAGATTCACCCCTCCACTTT. This translates into CASSLYGGPDSPLHF.

There are many counts of this clonotype. In DNA, the CDR3 is TGTGCCAGCACCGTAACCCGGGACAGGAGTAGCAATCAGCCCCAGCATTTT. Protein product: CASTVTRDRSSNQPQHF. The chain couples TRBV12-3 or TRBV12-4 to TRBJ1-5; the match to TRBD1 covers 8 bases. After removal of 7 bases from V and 0 bases from J, the junction contained 11 bases not matched to a gene. This CDR3 has 17 residues.

This clonotype was detected many times. The CDR3, as DNA: TGTGCCAGCAGTTCTGAGGGCGGGGGGTGGATTCAGTACTTC. Residues: CASSSEGGGWIQYF. This sequence joins TRBV6-5 and TRBJ2-4; 8 nucleotides match TRBD2. Germline values: CDR1 MNHEY, CDR2 SVGAGI. J was trimmed by 10 bases and V by 4 bases; bases with no gene match: 9. This CDR3 contains 14 residues.